A single TCR beta chain is shown here with its context. What it binds is unknown. Germline is not matched at one junction end, which may reflect a read error. Unique molecular identifiers had been added to the TCR beta cDNA libraries. TCRdb re-called the PCR reads with MiXCR, one entry per CDR3 protein. The table includes around 400,000 distinct CDR3 sequences, 30% to 45% detected once. This entry comes from a study of post-analysis software for immune sequencing data. General study findings and limits: Controls had lower frequencies than patients of four or five TRBV segments, which included TRBV5-6, TRBV5-1 and TRBV20-1.

The germline V gene encodes CDR1 MGHRA and CDR2 YSYEKL. This CDR3 region has 15 residues. J is TRBJ1-2 and V is TRBV4-1, with TRBD1 as a possible D gene (5 bases). The TCR comes from a girl aged 10-17 years with multiple sclerosis. Input material: blood. CDR3 bases: TGCGCCAGCAGCCAAGGGGGCAGAGAGCACTATGGGTACACCTTC. Amino acid sequence: CASSQGGREHYGYTF.